This TCR beta chain was sequenced in a study of T cell repertoires in cytomegalovirus infection. Study background: HLA-B-restricted CMV epitopes that are well studied, plus recently identified HLA-C-restricted ones, were used by the study. Signatures in public TCR beta sequences pointed to both CMV infection and matching HLA type.

TCRdb processed the reads anew with MiXCR; each CDR3 protein has one entry. The sample records around 750,000 distinct CDR3 sequences, roughly 33% being singletons. Study-wide results and caveats: HLA-C-restricted TCR beta clonotypes specific for CMV led the ex vivo response. There were carriers of CMV plus the relevant HLA, and cumulative public TCR beta family frequency identified them.

Of note for this clonotype: Its antigen is unknown.

The clonotype originates from a human donor in good health (CMV status not recorded). Some clones in this sample may be carry-over from other donors' samples. The sequencing here drew on cultured CD8+ T cells from PBMCs, taken from culture after CMV antigen stimulation.

The CDR3 protein is CASRHPGATDTQYF. DNA for the CDR3: TGTGCCAGCAGGCACCCCGGGGCCACAGATACGCAGTATTTT. V usage is TRBV7-9 and J usage is TRBJ2-3; D might be TRBD1 or TRBD2, each matching 5 bases. The CDR3 extends over 14 amino acids. Per the germline V gene, CDR1 is SEHNR and CDR2 is FQNEAQ (reference sequence). Trimming stripped 6 bases from V and 2 bases from J, with 12 bases between.